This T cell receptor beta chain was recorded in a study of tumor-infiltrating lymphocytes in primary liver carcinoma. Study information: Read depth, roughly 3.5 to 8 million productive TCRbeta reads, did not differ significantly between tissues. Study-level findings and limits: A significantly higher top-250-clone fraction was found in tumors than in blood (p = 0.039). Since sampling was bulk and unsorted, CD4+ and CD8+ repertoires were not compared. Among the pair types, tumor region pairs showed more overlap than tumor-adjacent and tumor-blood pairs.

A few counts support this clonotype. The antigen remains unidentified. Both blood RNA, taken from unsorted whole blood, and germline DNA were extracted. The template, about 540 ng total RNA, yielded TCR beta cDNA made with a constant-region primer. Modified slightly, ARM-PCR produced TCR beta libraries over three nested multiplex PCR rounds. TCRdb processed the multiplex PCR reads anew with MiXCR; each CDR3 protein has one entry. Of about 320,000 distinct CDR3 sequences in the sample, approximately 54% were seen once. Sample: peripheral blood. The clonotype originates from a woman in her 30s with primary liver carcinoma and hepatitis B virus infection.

The DNA of the CDR3 is TGCAGCGTAGCCCCGGCTTTGGGGGAAAAACTGTTTTTT. Translation: CSVAPALGEKLFF. V and J are TRBV29-1 and TRBJ1-4; D gene ambiguous. V shed 6 bases and J shed 8 bases, with 16 bases lying between them. This CDR3 is built from 13 residues. CDR1 SQVTM and CDR2 ANQGSEA come from the germline V gene.